A single TCR beta chain is shown here with its context. Antigen specificity is unknown. The sample comes from a study of monozygotic twins with inflammatory bowel disease. Study-wide points: Compared with healthy twins, IBD patients shared fewer clonotypes with others, especially with disease activity. TCRbeta diversity (inverse Simpson) was lower in IBD patients than in healthy co-twins.

Whole blood that had not undergone T cell sorting provided the isolated total RNA. The CDR3 loop spans 14 amino acids. Germline V gene lookup returns CDR1 MNHNS and CDR2 SASEGT. TCRdb reanalyzed the 5' RACE reads and collapses them to one entry per CDR3 protein, without DNA. The sample's table shows some 170,000 distinct CDR3 sequences. The J gene is TRBJ1-3, the V gene TRBV6-1; without DNA, the TCRdb call of TRBD1 cannot be checked. Source material: blood. The source is a human donor with ulcerative colitis or Crohn's disease, or a healthy co-twin of an affected twin (not recorded which). The chain's CDR3 is CASSLRGRGNTIYF.